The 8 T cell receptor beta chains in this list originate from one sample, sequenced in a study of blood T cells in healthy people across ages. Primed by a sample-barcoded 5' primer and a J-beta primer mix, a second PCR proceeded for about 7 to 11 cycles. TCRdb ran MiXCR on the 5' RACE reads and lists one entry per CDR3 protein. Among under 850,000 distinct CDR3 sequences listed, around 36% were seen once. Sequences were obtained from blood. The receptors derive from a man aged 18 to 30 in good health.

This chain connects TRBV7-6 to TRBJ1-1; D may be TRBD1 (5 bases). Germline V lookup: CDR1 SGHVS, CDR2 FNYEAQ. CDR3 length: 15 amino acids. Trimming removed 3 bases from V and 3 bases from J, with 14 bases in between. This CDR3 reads CASSFGARVDTEAFF. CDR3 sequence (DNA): TGTGCCAGCAGCTTTGGGGCCAGGGTAGACACTGAAGCTTTCTTT.

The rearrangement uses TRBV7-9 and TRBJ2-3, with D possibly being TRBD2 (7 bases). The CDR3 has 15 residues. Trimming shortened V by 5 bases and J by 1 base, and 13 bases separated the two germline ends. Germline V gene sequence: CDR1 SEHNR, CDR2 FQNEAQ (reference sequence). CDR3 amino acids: CASSRGAERTDTQYF. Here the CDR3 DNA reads TGTGCCAGCAGCCGGGGGGCCGAGCGCACAGATACGCAGTATTTT.

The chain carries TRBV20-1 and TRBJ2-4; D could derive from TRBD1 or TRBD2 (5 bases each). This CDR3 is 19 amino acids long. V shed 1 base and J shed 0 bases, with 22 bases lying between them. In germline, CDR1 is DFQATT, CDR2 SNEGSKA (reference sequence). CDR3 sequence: CSARVDTSGGILAKNIQYF. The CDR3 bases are TGCAGTGCTAGAGTAGACACCTCTGGGGGAATCCTAGCCAAAAACATTCAGTACTTC.

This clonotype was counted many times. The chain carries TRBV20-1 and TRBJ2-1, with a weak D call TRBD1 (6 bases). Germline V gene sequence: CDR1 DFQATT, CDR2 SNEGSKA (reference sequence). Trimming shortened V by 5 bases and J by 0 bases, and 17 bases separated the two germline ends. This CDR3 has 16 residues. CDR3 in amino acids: CSAPPPRGFSYNEQFF. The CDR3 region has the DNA TGCAGTGCTCCACCCCCCAGGGGTTTCTCCTACAATGAGCAGTTCTTC.

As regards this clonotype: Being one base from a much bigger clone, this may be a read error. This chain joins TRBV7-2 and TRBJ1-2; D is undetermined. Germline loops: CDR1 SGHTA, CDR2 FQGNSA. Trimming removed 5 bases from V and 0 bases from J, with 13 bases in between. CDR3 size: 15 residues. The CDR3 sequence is CASSRSQLPNYGYTF. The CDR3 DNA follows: TGTGCCAGCAGCAGATCGCAGCTACCTAACTATGGCTACACCTTC.

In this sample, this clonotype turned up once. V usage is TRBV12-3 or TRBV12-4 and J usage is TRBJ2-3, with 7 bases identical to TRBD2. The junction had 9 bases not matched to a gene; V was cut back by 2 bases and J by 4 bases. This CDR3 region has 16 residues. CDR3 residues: CASSLLLAVRADTQYF. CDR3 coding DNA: TGTGCCAGCAGTTTATTGCTAGCGGTGAGAGCAGATACGCAGTATTTT.

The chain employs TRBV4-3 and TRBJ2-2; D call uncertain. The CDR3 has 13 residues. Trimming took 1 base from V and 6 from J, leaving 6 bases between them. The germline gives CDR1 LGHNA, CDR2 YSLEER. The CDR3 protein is CASSQGWAGELFF. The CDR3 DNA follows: TGCGCCAGCAGCCAAGGTTGGGCCGGGGAGCTGTTTTTT.

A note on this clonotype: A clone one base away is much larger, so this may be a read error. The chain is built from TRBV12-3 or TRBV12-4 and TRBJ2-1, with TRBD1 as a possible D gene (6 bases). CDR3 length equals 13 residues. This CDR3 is CANSLRGSAEQFF. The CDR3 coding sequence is TGTGCCAACAGTTTAAGGGGGTCGGCTGAGCAGTTCTTC.